This T cell receptor (beta chain) was sequenced during a study of T cell repertoires in cytomegalovirus infection. At the level of the study: As its CMV epitopes, the study selected recently identified HLA-C-restricted and well-studied HLA-B-restricted targets. It was the public TCR beta signatures that indicated both CMV infection and matching HLA type.

General observations from the study: Carriage of CMV together with the relevant HLA was identifiable through cumulative public TCR beta family frequency. CMV-specific HLA-C-restricted TCR beta clonotypes dominated the ex vivo response.

In regard to this clonotype: Its matching antigen is unknown.

This CDR3 comprises 12 residues. V lost 3 bases and J lost 10, with 10 bases in between. Germline loops: CDR1 SGHAT, CDR2 FQNNGV. TCRdb reprocessed the reads via MiXCR and lists one record per CDR3 protein. The table lists about 310,000 distinct CDR3 sequences, approximately 25% of them singletons. The specimen comprised cultured PBMCs, sampled from culture after CMV antigen stimulation. This TCR was sampled from a human donor in good health (CMV status not recorded). Some clones in this sample may be carry-over from other donors' samples. The genes are TRBV11-2 and TRBJ2-1; no clear D. CDR3 DNA: TGTGCCAGCAGCTTTCCAGAGCCCGAGCAGTTCTTC. Residues: CASSFPEPEQFF. The full variable domain, its missing parts supplied by reference TRBV11-2 and TRBJ2-1, is EAGVAQSPRYKIIEKRQSVAFWCNPISGHATLYWYQQILGQGPKLLIQFQNNGVVDDSQLPKDRFSAERLKGVDSTLKIQPAKLEDSAVYLCASSFPEPEQFFGPGTRLTVL.